This TCR beta chain appears in the sequencing data of a study of blood T cells in healthy people across ages. Together with a sample-barcoded 5' primer, a J-beta primer mix was included in a second PCR lasting roughly 6 to 12 cycles. TCRdb reanalysed the 5' RACE reads using MiXCR and keeps one entry per CDR3 protein. Here the sample spans 1.5 million to 2 million distinct CDR3 sequences, approximately 40% being singletons. This CDR3 contains 14 residues. Trimming at V came to 2 bases and at J to 4 bases, leaving 2 bases not matched to a gene. Study-wide points: A roughly linear fall in TCR beta diversity per million T cells was seen with increasing age.

A few counts support this clonotype. No antigen is known for it. The sample consisted of blood. The V and J genes are TRBV12-3 or TRBV12-4 and TRBJ1-5; 7 nucleotides agree with TRBD1. The clonotype was recovered from a human donor in good health. The CDR3 reads CASSLIQGNQPQHF. CDR3 sequence (DNA): TGTGCCAGCAGTTTAATACAGGGGAATCAGCCCCAGCATTTT.